The 7 T cell receptor beta chains in this list originate from one sample, sequenced in a study of T cells in Graves' hyperthyroidism and ophthalmopathy. What was amplified from RNA transcripts were TCR beta CDR3 regions. The primer set for the first-round RT-PCR of the TCR CDR3 was HTBI. TCRdb used MiXCR to reprocess the multiplex PCR reads, holding one entry per CDR3 protein. The table records around 200,000 distinct CDR3 sequences, 18% of them present only once. Source material: blood. The receptor set was obtained from a man aged 35 to 55 with Graves' hyperthyroidism.

This clonotype was recorded at least ten times. This sequence joins TRBV20-1 and TRBJ2-3; unclear D gene. Germline lookup yields CDR1 DFQATT and CDR2 SNEGSKA (reference sequence). This CDR3 has 12 residues. V was cut by 2 bases and J by 0 bases, with 3 bases left in between. CDR3 in amino acids: CSARTSTDTQYF. CDR3 sequence (DNA): TGCAGTGCTAGAACCAGCACAGATACGCAGTATTTT.

As concerns this clonotype: At one of its ends the junction is not consistent with the germline gene, which may arise from a read error. This chain links TRBV12-3 or TRBV12-4 with TRBJ2-6; no reliable D call. The CDR3 runs 13 residues. CDR3 DNA sequence: TGTACCAGCTTGAACTCTGGGGCCAACGTCCTGACTTTC. This gives the protein CTSLNSGANVLTF.

This clonotype was detected many times. This chain uses TRBV20-1 with TRBJ2-2; possible D gene TRBD1, 5 bases. The CDR3 has 17 residues. Trimming cost V 1 base and J 4 bases, with 19 bases left between them. The germline V gene encodes CDR1 DFQATT and CDR2 SNEGSKA (reference sequence). DNA for the CDR3: TGCAGTGCTAGAGGGGGCCGTGGAGCCGGGTCCACCGGGGAGCTGTTTTTT. It specifies CSARGGRGAGSTGELFF.

The chain links TRBV5-4 to TRBJ1-2, with 7 bases lining up with TRBD1. CDR3 size: 16 residues. V trimming: 5 bases; J trimming: 3 bases; junction bases outside the gene matches: 13. Germline CDR1 SGHNT, CDR2 YYREEE (reference sequence). The CDR3 spells CASSSNYQGGDYGYTF. Here the CDR3 DNA reads TGTGCCAGCAGTTCAAATTACCAGGGGGGTGACTATGGCTACACCTTC.

This clonotype was recorded at least ten times. This rearrangement joins TRBV20-1 to TRBJ1-1; D possibly corresponds to TRBD1 (6 bases). CDR1 is DFQATT, CDR2 SNEGSKA, per germline (reference sequence). Trimming took 3 bases from V and 4 from J, leaving 18 bases between them. The CDR3 length is 15 residues. The CDR3 region is CSARDNGGPSTEAFF. Here the CDR3 DNA reads TGCAGTGCTAGGGATAATGGGGGGCCCAGCACTGAAGCTTTCTTT.

This clonotype came up a few times. The chain employs TRBV18 and TRBJ2-1, with D tentatively TRBD1 (5 bases). This CDR3 is built from 15 residues. Germline V lookup: CDR1 KGHSH, CDR2 LQKENI. The V gene lost 3 bases and the J gene lost 0 bases, with 9 bases spanning the gap. DNA for the CDR3: TGTGCCAGCTCACCTCAGGGCCCCTCCTACAATGAGCAGTTCTTC. This gives the protein CASSPQGPSYNEQFF.

This clonotype was counted a few times. The V gene is TRBV24-1, the J gene TRBJ2-5; 8 nucleotides line up with TRBD1. This CDR3 spans 15 amino acids. Germline-derived CDR1 and CDR2 are KGHDR and SFDVKD. The trim removed 2 bases at V and 5 bases at J, leaving 6 bases unmatched. The DNA of the CDR3 is TGTGCCACCAGTGATTACAGGGGGAGTGGGGAGACCCAGTACTTC. Its translation: CATSDYRGSGETQYF.